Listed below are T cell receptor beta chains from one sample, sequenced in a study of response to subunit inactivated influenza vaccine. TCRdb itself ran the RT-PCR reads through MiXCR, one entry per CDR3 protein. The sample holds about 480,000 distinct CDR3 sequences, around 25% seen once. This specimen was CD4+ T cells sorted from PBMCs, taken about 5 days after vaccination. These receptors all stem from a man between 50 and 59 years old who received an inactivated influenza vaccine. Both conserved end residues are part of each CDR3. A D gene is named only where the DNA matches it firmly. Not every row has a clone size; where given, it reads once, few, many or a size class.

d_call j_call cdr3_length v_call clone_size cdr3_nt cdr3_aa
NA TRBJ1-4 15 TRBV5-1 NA TGCGCCAGCAGCTTAGGACCGCGAACTAATGAAAAACTGTTTTTT CASSLGPRTNEKLFF
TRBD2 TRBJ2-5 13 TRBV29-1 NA TGCAGCGGGGGACTAGCGGGAGTTAAGACCCAGTACTTC CSGGLAGVKTQYF
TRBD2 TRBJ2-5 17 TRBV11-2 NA TGTGCCAGCAGTTCAGGGACTAGCGGGTCGTACCAAGAGACCCAGTACTTC CASSSGTSGSYQETQYF
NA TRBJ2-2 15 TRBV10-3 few TGTGCCACGACGCCCCTCACGGGTGAAACCGGGGAGCTGTTTTTT CATTPLTGETGELFF
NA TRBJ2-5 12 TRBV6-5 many TGTGCCAGCAGTTCAAGCCAAGAGACCCAGTACTTC CASSSSQETQYF
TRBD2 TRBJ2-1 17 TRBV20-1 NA TGCAGTGCTAGGTCACTAGCGGGGGGGGACTCCTACAATGAGCAGTTCTTC CSARSLAGGDSYNEQFF
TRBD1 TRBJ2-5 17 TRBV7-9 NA TGTGCCAGCAGCTTAGGATCCGGGACAGGGCATGTAGAGACCCAGTACTTC CASSLGSGTGHVETQYF
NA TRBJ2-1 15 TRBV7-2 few TGTGCCAGCAGCTTAGAGGCAGGACGTTACAATGAGCAGTTCTTC CASSLEAGRYNEQFF
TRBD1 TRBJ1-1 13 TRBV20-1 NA TGCAGTGCCCGGACAGGGCCGTCCACTGAAGCTTTCTTT CSARTGPSTEAFF
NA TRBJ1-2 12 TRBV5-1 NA TGCGCCAGCCGCGGCAGTAGGGATGGCTACACCTTC CASRGSRDGYTF
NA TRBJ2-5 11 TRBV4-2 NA TGTGCCAGCAGGATGCAGGAGACCCAGTACTTC CASRMQETQYF
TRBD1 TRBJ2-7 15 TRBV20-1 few TGCAGTGCGAGGAGCGGACAGGGGAGTTCCTACGAGCAGTACTTC CSARSGQGSSYEQYF
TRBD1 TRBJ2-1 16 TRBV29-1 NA TGCAGCGTTGAAGCGCGGACAGGGGTACGGTACAATGAGCAGTTCTTC CSVEARTGVRYNEQFF
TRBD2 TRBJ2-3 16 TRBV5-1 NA TGCGCCAGCAGCTTGGCCACTAGCGGCTACACAGATACGCAGTATTTT CASSLATSGYTDTQYF
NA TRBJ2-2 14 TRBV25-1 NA TGTGCCAGCAGTCGGCTAGAATCCACCGGGGAGCTGTTTTTT CASSRLESTGELFF
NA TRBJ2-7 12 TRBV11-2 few TGTGCCAGCAGCTTAGGTTTCGACGAGCAGTACTTC CASSLGFDEQYF
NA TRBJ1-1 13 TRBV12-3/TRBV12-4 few TGTGCCAGCACCTGGGAGGTGAACACTGAAGCTTTCTTT CASTWEVNTEAFF
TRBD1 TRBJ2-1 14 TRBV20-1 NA TGCAGTGCTGTACCGGGACAGGGGTACAATGAGCAGTTCTTC CSAVPGQGYNEQFF
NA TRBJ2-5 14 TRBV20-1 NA TGCAGTGCTAGAGATGGGGCGGGCCACGAGACCCAGTACTTC CSARDGAGHETQYF
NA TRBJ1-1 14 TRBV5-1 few TGCGCCAGCAGCTTGGAGGCCCGAGGTACTGAAGCTTTCTTT CASSLEARGTEAFF
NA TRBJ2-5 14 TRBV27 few TGTGCCAGCAGTTTAGGCGTGTCAGGAGAGACCCAGTACTTC CASSLGVSGETQYF
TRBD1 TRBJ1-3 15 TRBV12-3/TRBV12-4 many TGTGCCAGCAGCTTACAGGGGAGTACTGGAAACACCATATATTTT CASSLQGSTGNTIYF
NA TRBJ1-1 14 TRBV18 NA TGTGCCAGCTCACCTGGACTCCTGGGCACTGAAGCTTTCTTT CASSPGLLGTEAFF
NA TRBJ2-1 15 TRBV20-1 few TGCAGTGCCTCTCGGGGAAGGCTAGGGGACAATGAGCAGTTCTTC CSASRGRLGDNEQFF
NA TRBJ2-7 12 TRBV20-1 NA TGCAGTGCTAGAGAAAATAGCTACGAGCAGTACTTC CSARENSYEQYF
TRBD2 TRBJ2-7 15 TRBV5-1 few TGCGCCAGCAGGACCGCTAGCGGTTCCTTGGGGGAGCAGTACTTC CASRTASGSLGEQYF
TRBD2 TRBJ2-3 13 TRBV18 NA TGTGCCAGCTCTCGTCCGGGGGGAGATACGCAGTATTTT CASSRPGGDTQYF
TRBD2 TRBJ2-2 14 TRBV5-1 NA TGCGCCAGCAGCCGGACTAGCGGGACCGGGGAGCTGTTTTTT CASSRTSGTGELFF
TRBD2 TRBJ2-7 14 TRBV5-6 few TGTGCCAGCAGCCCGACTAGCGGGGCCTACGAGCAGTACTTC CASSPTSGAYEQYF
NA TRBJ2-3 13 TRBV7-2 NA TGTGCCAGCAGTCTAAACCAGGAAGATACGCAGTATTTT CASSLNQEDTQYF
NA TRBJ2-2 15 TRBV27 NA TGTGCCAGCAGTTTACAGGGGCGGCTCACCGGGGAGCTGTTTTTT CASSLQGRLTGELFF
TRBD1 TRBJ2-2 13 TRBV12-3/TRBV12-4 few TGTGCCAGCAGCGGGACAGGGACCGGGGAGCTGTTTTTT CASSGTGTGELFF
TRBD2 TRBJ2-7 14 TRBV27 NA TGTGCCAGCCGTATAGCGGGAGTGGGGTACGAGCAGTACTTC CASRIAGVGYEQYF
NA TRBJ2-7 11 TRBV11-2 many TGTGCCAGCAGCTCCGCCTACGAGCAGTACTTC CASSSAYEQYF
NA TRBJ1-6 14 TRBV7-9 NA TGTGCCAGCAGCCCAGGCCGGGGCAATTCACCCCTCCACTTT CASSPGRGNSPLHF
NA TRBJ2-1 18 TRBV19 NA TGTGCCAGTAGTACCTTCCTTTGGACAACAAACTCCTACAATGAGCAGTTCTTC CASSTFLWTTNSYNEQFF
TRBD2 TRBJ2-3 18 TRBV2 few TGTGCCAGCCGCTCCGGGACTAGAGCAGCGTGGGGCACAGATACGCAGTATTTT CASRSGTRAAWGTDTQYF
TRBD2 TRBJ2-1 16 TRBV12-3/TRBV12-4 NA TGTGCCAGCAGCGCCCCGGGACTAGCGGAAATCAGTGAGCAGTTCTTC CASSAPGLAEISEQFF
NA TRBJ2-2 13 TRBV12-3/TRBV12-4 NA TGTGCCAGCAGATCTACCATAACCGGGGAGCTGTTTTTT CASRSTITGELFF
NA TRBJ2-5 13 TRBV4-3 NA TGCGCCAGCAGCCAAGCGCTCGAAGAGACCCAGTACTTC CASSQALEETQYF
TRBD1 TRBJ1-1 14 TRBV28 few TGTGCCAGCACCTCAATGGGACAGGTCTTACGAGCTTTCTTT CASTSMGQVLRAFF
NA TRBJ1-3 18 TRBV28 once TGTGCCAGCAGTTTAGAAGGGTGGCCGACGTTTTCTGGAAACACCATATATTTT CASSLEGWPTFSGNTIYF
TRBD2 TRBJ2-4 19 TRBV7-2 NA TGTGCCAGCAGCTTAGCGGGGTTTACTAGCGGGATGGCGGAAAACATTCAGTACTTC CASSLAGFTSGMAENIQYF
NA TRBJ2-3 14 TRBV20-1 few TGCAGTGCTAGAGATTCAAGGGCGACAGATACGCAGTATTTT CSARDSRATDTQYF
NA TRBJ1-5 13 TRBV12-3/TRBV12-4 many TGTGCCAGCAGCCCCACGGGGGGGCAGCCCCAGCATTTT CASSPTGGQPQHF
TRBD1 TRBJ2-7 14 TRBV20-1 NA TGCAGTGCTGCACCGGGACAGGGTCCCTACGAGCAGTACTTC CSAAPGQGPYEQYF
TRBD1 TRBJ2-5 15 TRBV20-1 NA TGCAGTGCTAGCATTACAGGGGCGATCCAAGAGACCCAGTACTTC CSASITGAIQETQYF
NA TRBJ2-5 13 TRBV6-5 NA TGTGCCAGCAGTTACGGGGGGTCGGAGACCCAGTACTTC CASSYGGSETQYF
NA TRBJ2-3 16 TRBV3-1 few TGTGCCAGCAGCCAAGGTATCTGGAGGCGCACAGATACGCAGTATTTT CASSQGIWRRTDTQYF
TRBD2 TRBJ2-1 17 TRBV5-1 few TGCGCCAGCAGCTTGGCCCGGACTAGCAAAGCTTACAATGAGCAGTTCTTC CASSLARTSKAYNEQFF
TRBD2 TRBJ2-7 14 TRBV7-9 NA TGTGCCAGCAGCGCCCGCGGGGGCTCCTACGAGCAGTACTTC CASSARGGSYEQYF
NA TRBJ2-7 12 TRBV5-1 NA TGCGCCAGCAGCCCGGACGCCTTACCTCAGTACTTC CASSPDALPQYF
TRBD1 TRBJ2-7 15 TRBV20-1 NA TGCAGTGCTAGAGCCCCGGGACAGGGAGGCTACGAGCAGTACTTC CSARAPGQGGYEQYF
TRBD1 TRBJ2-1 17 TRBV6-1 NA TGTGCCAGCAGTCCGGACAGGCCAATGAGCTCCTACAATGAGCAGTTCTTC CASSPDRPMSSYNEQFF
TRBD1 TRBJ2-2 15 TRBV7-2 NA TGTGCCAGCAGCTTAGCCTCAGGGGGCGCCGGGGAGCTGTTTTTT CASSLASGGAGELFF
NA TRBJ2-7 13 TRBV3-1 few TGTGCCAGCAGCCAGGGACCGCCTAGCGAGCAGTACTTC CASSQGPPSEQYF
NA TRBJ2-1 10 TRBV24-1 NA TGTGCCATCGTATACGTTGAGCAGTTCTTC CAIVYVEQFF
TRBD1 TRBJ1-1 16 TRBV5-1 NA TGCGCCAGCAGCCCTGCCGGGACAGGGAGGGGCACTGAAGCTTTCTTT CASSPAGTGRGTEAFF
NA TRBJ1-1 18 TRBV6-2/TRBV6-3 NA TGTGCCAGCAGTTACTTGATTGGTCTTGAGGAGTTGAACACTGAAGCTTTCTTT CASSYLIGLEELNTEAFF
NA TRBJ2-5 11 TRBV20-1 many TGCAGTGCTAGCCCCCAAGAGACCCAGTACTTC CSASPQETQYF